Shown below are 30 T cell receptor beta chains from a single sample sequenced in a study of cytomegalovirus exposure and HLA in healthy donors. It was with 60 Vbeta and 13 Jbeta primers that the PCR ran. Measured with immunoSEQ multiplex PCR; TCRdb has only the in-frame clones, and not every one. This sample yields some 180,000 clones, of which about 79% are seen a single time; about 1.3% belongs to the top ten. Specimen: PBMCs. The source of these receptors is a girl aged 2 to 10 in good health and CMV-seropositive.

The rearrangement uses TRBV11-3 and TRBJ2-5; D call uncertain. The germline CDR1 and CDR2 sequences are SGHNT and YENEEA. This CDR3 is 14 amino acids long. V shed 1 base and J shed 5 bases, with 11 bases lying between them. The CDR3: CASSLGAGRETQYF. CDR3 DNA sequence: TGTGCCAGCAGCTTAGGGGCAGGTCGGGAGACCCAGTACTTC.

The CDR3 sequence: CASSLEGPSANEQFF. The CDR3 region has the DNA TGTGCCAGCAGCTTAGAGGGCCCTAGCGCCAATGAGCAGTTCTTC. The chain has TRBV11-2 and TRBJ2-1; tentatively, D is TRBD2 (6 bases). This CDR3 is 15 amino acids long. Trimming removed 0 bases from V and 6 bases from J, with 12 bases in between. Per the germline V gene, CDR1 is SGHAT and CDR2 is FQNNGV.

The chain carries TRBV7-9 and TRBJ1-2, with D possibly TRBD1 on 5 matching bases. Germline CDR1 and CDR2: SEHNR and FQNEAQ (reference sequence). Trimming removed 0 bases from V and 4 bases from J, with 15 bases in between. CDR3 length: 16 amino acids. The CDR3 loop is CASSLAGGTVLYGYTF. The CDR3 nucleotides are TGTGCCAGCAGCTTAGCGGGGGGGACGGTACTCTATGGCTACACCTTC.

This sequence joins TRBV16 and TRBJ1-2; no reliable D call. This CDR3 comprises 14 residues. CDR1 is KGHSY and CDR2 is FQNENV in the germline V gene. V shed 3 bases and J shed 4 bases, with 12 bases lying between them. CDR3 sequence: CASSHREGSYGYTF. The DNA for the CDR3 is TGTGCCAGCAGCCACCGGGAGGGAAGCTATGGCTACACCTTC.

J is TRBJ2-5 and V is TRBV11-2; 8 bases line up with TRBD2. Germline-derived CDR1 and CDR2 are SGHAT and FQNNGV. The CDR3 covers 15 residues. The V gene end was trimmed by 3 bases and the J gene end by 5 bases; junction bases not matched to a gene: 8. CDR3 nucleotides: TGTGCCAGCAGCTTCGCCCCGGGACTAGGCGAGACCCAGTACTTC. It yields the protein CASSFAPGLGETQYF. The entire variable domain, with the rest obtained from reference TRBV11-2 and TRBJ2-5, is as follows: EAGVAQSPRYKIIEKRQSVAFWCNPISGHATLYWYQQILGQGPKLLIQFQNNGVVDDSQLPKDRFSAERLKGVDSTLKIQPAKLEDSAVYLCASSFAPGLGETQYFGPGTRLLVL.

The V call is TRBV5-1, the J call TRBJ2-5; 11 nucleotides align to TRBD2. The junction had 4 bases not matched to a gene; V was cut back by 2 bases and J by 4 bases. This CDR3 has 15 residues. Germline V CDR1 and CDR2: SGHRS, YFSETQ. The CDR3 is CASSFLAGGGETQYF. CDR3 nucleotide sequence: TGCGCCAGCAGCTTTCTAGCGGGAGGAGGAGAGACCCAGTACTTC.

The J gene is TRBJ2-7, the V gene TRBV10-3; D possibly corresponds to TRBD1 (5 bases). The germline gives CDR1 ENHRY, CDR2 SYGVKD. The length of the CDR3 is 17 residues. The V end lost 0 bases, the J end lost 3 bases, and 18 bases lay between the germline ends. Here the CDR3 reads CAISESAWFSGNYEQYF. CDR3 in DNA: TGTGCCATCAGTGAGTCTGCTTGGTTCTCAGGGAACTACGAGCAGTACTTC.

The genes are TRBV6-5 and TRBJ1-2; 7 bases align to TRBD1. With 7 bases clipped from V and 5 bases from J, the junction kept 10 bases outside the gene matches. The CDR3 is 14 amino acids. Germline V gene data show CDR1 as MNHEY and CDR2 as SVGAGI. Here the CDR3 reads CASTEATGAYGYTF. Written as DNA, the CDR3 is TGTGCCAGCACTGAGGCCACAGGGGCGTATGGCTACACCTTC.

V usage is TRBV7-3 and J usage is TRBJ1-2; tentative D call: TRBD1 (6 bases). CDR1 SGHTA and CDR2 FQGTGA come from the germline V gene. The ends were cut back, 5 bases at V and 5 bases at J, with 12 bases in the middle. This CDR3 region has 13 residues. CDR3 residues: CASSPGAGYGYTF. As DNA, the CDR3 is TGTGCCAGCAGCCCAGGGGCGGGTTATGGCTACACCTTC.

CDR3 sequence (DNA): TGTGCCAGCAGCTTACTATCAGGGGACGGGGAGACCCAGTACTTC. This sequence encodes CASSLLSGDGETQYF. This chain links TRBV11-3 with TRBJ2-5; TRBD1 is a possible D gene (6 bases). V was clipped by 2 bases and J by 5 bases, with 15 bases between them. The V gene's germline CDR1 is SGHNT and CDR2 YENEEA. CDR3 length: 15 residues.

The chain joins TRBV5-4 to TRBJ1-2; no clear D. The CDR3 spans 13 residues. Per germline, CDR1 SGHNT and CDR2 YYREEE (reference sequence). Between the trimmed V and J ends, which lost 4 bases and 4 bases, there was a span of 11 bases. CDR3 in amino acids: CASSPWESYGYTF. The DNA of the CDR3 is TGTGCCAGCAGCCCTTGGGAGAGCTATGGCTACACCTTC.

In DNA, the CDR3 is TGTGCCAGCACCCCGAGAGGGGGCTCCTACAATGAGCAGTTCTTC. Translated: CASTPRGGSYNEQFF. The chain recombines TRBV27 with TRBJ2-1; possibly TRBD1 for D (6 bases). CDR1 MNHEY and CDR2 SMNVEV come from the germline V gene (reference sequence). V was clipped by 7 bases and J by 0 bases, with 13 bases between them. The CDR3 has 15 residues.

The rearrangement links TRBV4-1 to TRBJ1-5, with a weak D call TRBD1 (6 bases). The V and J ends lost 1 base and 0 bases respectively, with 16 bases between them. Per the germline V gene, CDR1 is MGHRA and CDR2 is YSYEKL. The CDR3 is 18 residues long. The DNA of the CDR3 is TGCGCCAGCAGCCAAGGGATTTTGACAGGAGATAGCAATCAGCCCCAGCATTTT. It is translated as CASSQGILTGDSNQPQHF.

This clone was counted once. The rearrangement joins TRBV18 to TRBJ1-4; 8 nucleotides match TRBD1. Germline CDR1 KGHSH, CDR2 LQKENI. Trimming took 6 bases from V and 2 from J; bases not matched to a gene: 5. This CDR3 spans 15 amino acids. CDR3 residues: CASSPDRVTNEKLFF. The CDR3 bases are TGTGCCAGCTCTCCGGACAGGGTCACTAATGAAAAACTGTTTTTT. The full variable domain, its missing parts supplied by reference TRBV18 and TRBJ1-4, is NAGVMQNPRHLVRRRGQEARLRCSPMKGHSHVYWYRQLPEEGLKFMVYLQKENIIDESGMPKERFSAEFPKEGPSILRIQQVVRGDSAAYFCASSPDRVTNEKLFFGSGTQLSVL.

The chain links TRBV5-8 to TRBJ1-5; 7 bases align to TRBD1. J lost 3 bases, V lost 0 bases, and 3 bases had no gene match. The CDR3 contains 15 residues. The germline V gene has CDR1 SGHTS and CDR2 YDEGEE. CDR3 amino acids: CASSLGDRSNQPQHF. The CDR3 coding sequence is TGTGCCAGCAGCTTGGGGGACAGATCCAATCAGCCCCAGCATTTT.

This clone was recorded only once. The CDR3 DNA reads as TGTGCCAGCAGCCCGGAGGACGCTAACTATGGCTACACCTTC. It is translated as CASSPEDANYGYTF. V gene TRBV27 combines with J gene TRBJ1-2; no clear D gene. Germline-derived CDR1 and CDR2 are MNHEY and SMNVEV (reference sequence). CDR3 size: 14 residues. The ends were cut back, 6 bases at V and 0 bases at J, with 11 bases in the middle.

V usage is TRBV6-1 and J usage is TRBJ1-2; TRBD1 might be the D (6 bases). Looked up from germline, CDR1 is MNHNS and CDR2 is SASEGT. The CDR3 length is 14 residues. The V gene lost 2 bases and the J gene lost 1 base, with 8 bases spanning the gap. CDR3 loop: CASSEQGHNYGYTF. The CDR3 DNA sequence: TGTGCCAGCAGTGAACAGGGACATAACTATGGCTACACCTTC.

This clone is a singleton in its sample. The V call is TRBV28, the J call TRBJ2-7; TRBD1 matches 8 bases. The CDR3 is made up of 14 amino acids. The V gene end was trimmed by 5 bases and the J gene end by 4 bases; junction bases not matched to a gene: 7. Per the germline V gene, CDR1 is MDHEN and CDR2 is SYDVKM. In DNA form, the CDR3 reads TGTGCCAGCAGTCTGACAGGGGCTGGGTACGAGCAGTACTTC. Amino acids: CASSLTGAGYEQYF.

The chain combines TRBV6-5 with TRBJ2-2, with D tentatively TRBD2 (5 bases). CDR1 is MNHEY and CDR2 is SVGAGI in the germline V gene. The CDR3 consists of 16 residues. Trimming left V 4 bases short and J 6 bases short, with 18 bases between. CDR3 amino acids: CASSSPGIVAAGELFF. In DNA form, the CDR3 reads TGTGCCAGCAGTTCCCCGGGGATAGTAGCCGCCGGGGAGCTGTTTTTT.

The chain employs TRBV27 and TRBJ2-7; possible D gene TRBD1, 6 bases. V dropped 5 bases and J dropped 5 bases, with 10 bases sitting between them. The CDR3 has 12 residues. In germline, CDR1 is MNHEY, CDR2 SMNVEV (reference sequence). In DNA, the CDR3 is TGTGCCAGCAGTCCAACAGGGAACGAGCAGTACTTC. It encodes CASSPTGNEQYF.

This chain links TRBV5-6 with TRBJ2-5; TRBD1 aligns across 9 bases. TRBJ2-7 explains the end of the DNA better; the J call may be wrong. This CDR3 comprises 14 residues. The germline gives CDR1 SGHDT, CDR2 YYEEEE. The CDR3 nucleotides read TGTGCCAGCAAACCGGGACAGGGTTTCGACGAGCAGTACTTC. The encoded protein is CASKPGQGFDEQYF.

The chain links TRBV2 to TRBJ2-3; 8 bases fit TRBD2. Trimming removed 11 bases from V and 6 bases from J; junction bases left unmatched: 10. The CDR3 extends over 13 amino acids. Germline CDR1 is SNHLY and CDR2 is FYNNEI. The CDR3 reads CAPGGGAGDTQYF. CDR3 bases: TGTGCCCCCGGGGGGGGCGCGGGGGATACGCAGTATTTT.

CDR3 amino acids: CASSLRPTRAGELFF. CDR3 DNA sequence: TGTGCCAGCAGCCTCCGACCCACGAGGGCCGGGGAGCTGTTTTTT. V and J are TRBV7-2 and TRBJ2-2, with TRBD2 as a possible D gene (5 bases). Trimming took 5 bases from V and 6 from J, leaving 16 bases between them. The CDR3 has 15 amino acids. From germline, CDR1 is SGHTA and CDR2 FQGNSA.

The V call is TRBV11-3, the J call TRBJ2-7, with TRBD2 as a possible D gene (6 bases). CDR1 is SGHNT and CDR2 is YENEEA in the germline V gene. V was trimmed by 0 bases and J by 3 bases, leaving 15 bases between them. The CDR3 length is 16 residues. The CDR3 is CASSLDRRRVGYEQYF. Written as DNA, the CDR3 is TGTGCCAGCAGCTTAGATCGGAGGAGGGTCGGCTACGAGCAGTACTTC.

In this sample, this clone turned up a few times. CDR3 amino acids: CASSLAPGQGSPLHF. The CDR3 region has the DNA TGTGCCAGCAGCTTGGCCCCCGGACAGGGATCACCCCTCCACTTT. The rearrangement uses TRBV5-6 and TRBJ1-6, with 8 bases aligning to TRBD1. Germline lookup yields CDR1 SGHDT and CDR2 YYEEEE. Germline trimming cut 0 bases from V and 10 bases from J; bases unmatched to any gene: 6. The CDR3 length is 15 residues.

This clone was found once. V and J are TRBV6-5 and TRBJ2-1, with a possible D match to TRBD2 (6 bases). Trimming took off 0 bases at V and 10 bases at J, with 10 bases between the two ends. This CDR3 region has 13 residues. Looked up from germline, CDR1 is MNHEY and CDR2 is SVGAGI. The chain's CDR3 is CASSYSMGLEQFF. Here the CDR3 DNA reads TGTGCCAGCAGTTACTCGATGGGACTCGAGCAGTTCTTC.

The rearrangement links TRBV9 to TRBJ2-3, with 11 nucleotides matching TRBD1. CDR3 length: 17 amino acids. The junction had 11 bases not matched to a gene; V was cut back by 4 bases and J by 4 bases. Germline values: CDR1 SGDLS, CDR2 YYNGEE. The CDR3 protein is CASSQRQGQGAPDTQYF. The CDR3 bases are TGTGCCAGCAGCCAAAGGCAAGGACAGGGGGCCCCAGATACGCAGTATTTT.

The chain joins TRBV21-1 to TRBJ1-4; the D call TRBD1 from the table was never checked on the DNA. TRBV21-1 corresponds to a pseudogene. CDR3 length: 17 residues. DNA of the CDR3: TGTGCCAGCAGCAATAGGACAGGGCCTGCAACTAATGAAAAACTGTTTTTT. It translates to CASSNRTGPATNEKLFF.

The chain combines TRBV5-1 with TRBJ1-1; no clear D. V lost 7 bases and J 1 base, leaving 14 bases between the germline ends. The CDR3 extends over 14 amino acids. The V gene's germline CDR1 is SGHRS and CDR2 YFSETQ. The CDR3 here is CASGSEGANTEAFF. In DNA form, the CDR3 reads TGCGCCAGCGGCTCAGAGGGCGCGAACACTGAAGCTTTCTTT.

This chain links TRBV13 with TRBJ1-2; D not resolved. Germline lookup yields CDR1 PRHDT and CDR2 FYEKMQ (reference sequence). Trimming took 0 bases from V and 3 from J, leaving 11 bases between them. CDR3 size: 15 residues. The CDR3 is CASSLGPLEDYGYTF. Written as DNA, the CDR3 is TGTGCCAGCAGCTTAGGCCCCCTGGAGGACTATGGCTACACCTTC.